This entry features one T cell receptor beta chain sequence. Its antigen is as yet unknown. The germline gives CDR1 SEHNR, CDR2 FQNEAQ (reference sequence). Trimming cost V 6 bases and J 7 bases, with 22 bases left between them. The CDR3 sequence is 15 residues long. TCR beta VDJ and CDR3 profiles were obtained from a genomic DNA template. Each CDR3 protein gets one entry after TCRdb re-called the reads with MiXCR. Of just over 400,000 distinct CDR3 sequences listed, around 72% are singletons. These data belong to a study of CD8+CD57+ T cells in acquired aplastic anemia. On the study more broadly: The average for DNA from sorted CD4+ and CD8+ cells was 3 to 3.5 ug.

Study-level findings and limits: Simpson's diversity of CD8+ cells was not significantly different in patients compared with controls.

The TCR comes from a human donor in good health, serving as a control. Sequenced: sorted CD4+, CD8+, or CD8+CD57+ T cells (not recorded which) from PBMCs. The chain carries TRBV7-9 and TRBJ2-7, with D maybe TRBD2 (5 bases). The CDR3, as DNA: TGTGCCAGCAGGACTCAACTGCGGAGACGGGGAGAGCAGTACTTC. The encoded protein is CASRTQLRRRGEQYF. Supplemented by reference TRBV7-9 and TRBJ2-7, the full variable domain reads DTGVSQNPRHKITKRGQNVTFRCDPISEHNRLYWYRQTLGQGPEFLTYFQNEAQLEKSRLLSDRFSAERPKGSFSTLEIQRTEQGDSAMYLCASRTQLRRRGEQYFGPGTRLTVT.